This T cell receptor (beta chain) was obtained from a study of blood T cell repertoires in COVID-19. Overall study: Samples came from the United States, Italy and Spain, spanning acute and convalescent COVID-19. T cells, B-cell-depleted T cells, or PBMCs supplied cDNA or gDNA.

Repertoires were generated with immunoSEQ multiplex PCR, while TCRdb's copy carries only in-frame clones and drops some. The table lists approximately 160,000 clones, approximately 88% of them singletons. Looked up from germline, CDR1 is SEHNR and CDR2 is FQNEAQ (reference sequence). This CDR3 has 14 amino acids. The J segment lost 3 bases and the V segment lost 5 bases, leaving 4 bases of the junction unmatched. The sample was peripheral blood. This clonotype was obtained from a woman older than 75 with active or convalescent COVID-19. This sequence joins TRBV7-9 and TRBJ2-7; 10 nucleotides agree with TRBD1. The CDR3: CASSGGQGFYEQYF. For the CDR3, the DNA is TGTGCCAGCAGCGGGGGACAGGGGTTCTACGAGCAGTACTTC.